The 7 T cell receptor beta chains below come from one sample, sequenced in a study of Graves' ophthalmopathy and Graves' hyperthyroidism. Using RNA transcripts, the TCR beta CDR3 regions were amplified. An opening RT-PCR round employed HTBI primers and preceded a second-round multiplex PCR. TCRdb ran MiXCR on the multiplex PCR reads and lists one entry per CDR3 protein. The sample has around 40,000 distinct CDR3 sequences, approximately 52% seen once; the top ten hold less than 20%. The sample taken for sequencing was peripheral blood. All receptors derive from an adult man with Graves' ophthalmopathy.

This clonotype was picked up many times. The CDR3 loop reads CASSLTPTENTEAFF. CDR3 nucleotides: TGTGCCAGCAGCTTGACCCCGACAGAAAACACTGAAGCTTTCTTT. The chain combines TRBV5-5 with TRBJ1-1, with a tentative D call TRBD1 (5 bases). V shed 1 base and J shed 2 bases, with 12 bases lying between them. The CDR3 has 15 amino acids. The germline V gene has CDR1 SGHKS and CDR2 YYEKEE (reference sequence). The variable domain in full, with the rest retrieved from reference TRBV5-5 and TRBJ1-1, is DAGVTQSPTHLIKTRGQQVTLRCSPISGHKSVSWYQQVLGQGPQFIFQYYEKEERGRGNFPDRFSARQFPNYSSELNVNALLLGDSALYLCASSLTPTENTEAFFGQGTRLTVV.

This clonotype has at least ten counts. V gene TRBV3-1 combines with J gene TRBJ2-7; the D is unclear. Trimming shortened V by 3 bases and J by 7 bases, and 10 bases separated the two germline ends. CDR1 and CDR2 (germline): LGHDT, YNNKEL (reference sequence). The CDR3 extends over 12 amino acids. The CDR3 reads CASSHGWREQYF. CDR3 sequence (DNA): TGTGCCAGCAGCCACGGGTGGAGAGAGCAGTACTTC.

This clonotype was detected only a few times. The chain joins TRBV6-2 or TRBV6-3 to TRBJ2-3; 12 nucleotides align to TRBD2. V gave up 0 bases and J gave up 2 bases; unmatched junction bases: 6. The CDR3 length is 18 residues. CDR1 and CDR2 from the germline V gene are MNHEY and SVGEGT. CDR3 in DNA: TGTGCCAGCAGTTACTCGAACCCTAGCGGGGGGGACACAGATACGCAGTATTTT. It encodes CASSYSNPSGGDTDTQYF.

This clonotype came up a few times. The chain is built from TRBV3-1 and TRBJ2-1, with 9 bases fitting TRBD2. V trimming: 8 bases; J trimming: 8 bases; junction bases outside the gene matches: 13. This CDR3 comprises 15 residues. Germline CDR1 is LGHDT and CDR2 is YNNKEL (reference sequence). CDR3 sequence (DNA): TGTGCCAGCGAAAGGCGGGAGGGCCGGGGGGATGAGCAGTTCTTC. Its translation: CASERREGRGDEQFF.

The chain carries TRBV19 and TRBJ1-2; D call uncertain. V dropped 7 bases and J dropped 4 bases, with 25 bases sitting between them. This CDR3 has 17 residues. The germline CDR1 and CDR2 sequences are LNHDA and SQIVND (reference sequence). Here the CDR3 reads CASTPSGRQTLIYGYTF. In DNA, the CDR3 is TGTGCCAGTACGCCGTCCGGCCGGCAAACCCTGATCTATGGCTACACCTTC.

The sample holds many counts of this clonotype. V is TRBV6-6 and J is TRBJ1-1; possibly TRBD1 for D (5 bases). The CDR3 length is 11 residues. Per the germline V gene, CDR1 is MNHNY and CDR2 is SVGAGI (reference sequence). Trimming removed 8 bases at V and 6 bases at J, with 10 bases between. This chain's CDR3 is CASVGGAEAFF. The DNA of the CDR3 is TGTGCCAGCGTGGGGGGTGCTGAAGCTTTCTTT.

On this clonotype: Since no conserved phenylalanine or tryptophan closes the CDR3, a read error is the likely cause. The chain carries TRBV6-6 and TRBJ2-5; TRBD1 aligns across 10 bases. Germline CDR1 is MNHNY and CDR2 is SVGAGI (reference sequence). The CDR3 spans 17 residues. After removal of 0 bases from V and 5 bases from J, the junction contained 9 bases not matched to a gene. CDR3: CASSYSSTGQGRETQYS. Here the CDR3 DNA reads TGTGCCAGCAGTTACTCGAGTACGGGACAGGGGAGGGAGACCCAGTACAGC.